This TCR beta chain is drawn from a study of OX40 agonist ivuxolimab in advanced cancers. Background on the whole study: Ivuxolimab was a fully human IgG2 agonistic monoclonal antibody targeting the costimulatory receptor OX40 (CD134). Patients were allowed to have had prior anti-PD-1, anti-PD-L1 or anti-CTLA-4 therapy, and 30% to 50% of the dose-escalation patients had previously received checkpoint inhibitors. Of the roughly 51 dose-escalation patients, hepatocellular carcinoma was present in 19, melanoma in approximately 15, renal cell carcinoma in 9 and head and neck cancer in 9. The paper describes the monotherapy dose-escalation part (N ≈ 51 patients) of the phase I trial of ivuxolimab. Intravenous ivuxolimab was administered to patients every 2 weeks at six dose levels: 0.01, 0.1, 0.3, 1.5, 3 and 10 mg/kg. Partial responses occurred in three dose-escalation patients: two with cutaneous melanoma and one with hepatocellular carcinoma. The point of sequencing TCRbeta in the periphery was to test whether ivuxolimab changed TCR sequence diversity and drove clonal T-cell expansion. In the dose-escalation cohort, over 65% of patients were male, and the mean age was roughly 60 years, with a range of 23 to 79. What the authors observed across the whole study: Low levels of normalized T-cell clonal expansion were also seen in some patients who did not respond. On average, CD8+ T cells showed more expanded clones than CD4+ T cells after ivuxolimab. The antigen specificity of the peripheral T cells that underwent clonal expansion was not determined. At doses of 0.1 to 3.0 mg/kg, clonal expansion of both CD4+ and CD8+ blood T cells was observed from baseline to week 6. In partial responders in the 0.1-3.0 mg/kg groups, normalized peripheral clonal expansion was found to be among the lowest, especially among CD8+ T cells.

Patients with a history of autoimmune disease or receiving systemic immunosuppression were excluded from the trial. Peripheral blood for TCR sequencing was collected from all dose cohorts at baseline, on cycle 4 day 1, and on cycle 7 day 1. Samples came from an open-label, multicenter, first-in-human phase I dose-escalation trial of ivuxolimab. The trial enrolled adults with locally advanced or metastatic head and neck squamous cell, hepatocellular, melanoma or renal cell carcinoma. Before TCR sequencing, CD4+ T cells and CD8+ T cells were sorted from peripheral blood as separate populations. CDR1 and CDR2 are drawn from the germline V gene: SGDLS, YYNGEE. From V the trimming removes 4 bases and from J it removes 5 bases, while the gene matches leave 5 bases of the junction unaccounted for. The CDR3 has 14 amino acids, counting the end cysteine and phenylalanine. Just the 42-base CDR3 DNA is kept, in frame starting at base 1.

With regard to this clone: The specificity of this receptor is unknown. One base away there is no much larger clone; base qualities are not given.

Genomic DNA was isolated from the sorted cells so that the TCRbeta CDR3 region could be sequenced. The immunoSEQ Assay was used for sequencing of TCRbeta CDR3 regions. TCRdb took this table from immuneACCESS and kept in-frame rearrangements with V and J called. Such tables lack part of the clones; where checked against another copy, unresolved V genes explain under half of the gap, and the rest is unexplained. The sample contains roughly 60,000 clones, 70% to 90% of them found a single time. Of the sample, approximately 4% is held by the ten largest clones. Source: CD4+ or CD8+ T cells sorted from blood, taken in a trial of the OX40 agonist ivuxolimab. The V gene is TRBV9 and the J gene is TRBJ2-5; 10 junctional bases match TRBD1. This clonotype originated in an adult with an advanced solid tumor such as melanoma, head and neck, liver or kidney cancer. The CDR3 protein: CASSLRDRGETQYF. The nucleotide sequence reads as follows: TGTGCCAGCAGCTTACGGGACAGGGGTGAGACCCAGTACTTC.